This T cell receptor (beta chain) derives from a study of T-cell reconstitution after alpha-beta-depleted transplantation in children. Researchers prepared the TCRbeta library using unique molecular identifiers, the study reports. TCRdb analysed the PCR reads with MiXCR anew, one entry per CDR3 protein. Of 250,000 to 300,000 distinct CDR3 sequences in the sample, roughly 8.2% are singletons; the top ten hold 8.5% to 9.5%. This CDR3 contains 15 residues. Trimming took 5 bases from V and 8 from J; bases not matched to a gene: 15. Germline CDR1 and CDR2: SGHRS and YFSETQ. There are many counts of this clonotype. Antigen: not known. Study conclusions and caveats: In some patients, recipient T cells and intrathymic progenitors surviving conditioning explained high day-60 diversity. The authors attributed T-cell counts and diversity one year after transplant mostly to newly produced T cells. Alpha-beta T cells about two months after transplant reportedly derived from several hundred expanded graft clones.

This material consisted of peripheral blood, taken 360 days after TCRalphabeta/CD19-depleted stem cell transplant. The chain carries TRBV5-1 and TRBJ1-2, with TRBD1 identical over 7 bases. The sequence was obtained from a female patient aged 2-9 years who had a stem cell transplant for Fanconi anemia, so the T cells may come from the graft donor. In DNA, the CDR3 is TGCGCCAGCAGTGACTCTCGGACAGGACCTCAGGGCTACACCTTC. The encoded protein is CASSDSRTGPQGYTF.